Included here is one TCR beta chain sequence, with context. Its target is not known. 5'RACE with constant-segment primers yielded barcoded, UMI-tagged TCR alpha and TCR beta cDNA libraries. TCRdb analysed the 5' RACE reads with MiXCR anew, one entry per CDR3 protein. The repertoire holds some 490,000 distinct CDR3 sequences, with about 20% as singletons. These data originate in a study of T-cell memory formation after mild COVID-19. Overall study context: For the most part, TCR clusters were specific to one donor.

Study-level results: Mainly in CM and EM were contracting CD4+ clones; CD8+ were in EMRA. Memory sampled before infection contained some responding clones, suggesting cross-reactive memory joined.

The clonotype originates from an adult woman who had mild COVID-19 (a few samples of this study predate the infection). Cell type and time point are not known. The sequenced material came from PBMCs or a T cell subset sorted from them (not recorded which).

CDR3 residues: CASSEAGATQYF. The CDR3 nucleotides read TGTGCCAGCAGTGAGGCCGGGGCGACCCAGTACTTC. This chain uses TRBV2 with TRBJ2-5; D tentatively fits TRBD1 or TRBD2 (5 bases each). The ends were cut back, 3 bases at V and 7 bases at J, with 9 bases in the middle. The germline CDR1 and CDR2 sequences are SNHLY and FYNNEI. This CDR3 has 12 residues.